This is a list of T cell receptor beta chains from one sample in a study of identical twins. In TCRdb, the 5' RACE reads were re-called with MiXCR into one record per CDR3 protein. This sample has under 900,000 distinct CDR3 sequences, with 15% to 20% found just once. This same sample was also taken into another study, of T cells expressing NK-cell markers.

Sequenced material: PBMCs. These receptor sequences come from a woman under 30 in good health. Each CDR3 is given with its conserved first and last residue. The size entry is marked missing in some rows and otherwise reads once, few, many or a size class.

clone_size j_call v_call cdr3_aa
few TRBJ2-7 TRBV12-3/TRBV12-4 CASSSGQENYEQYF
. TRBJ1-1 TRBV2 CASSEAAGGKNTEAFF
few TRBJ2-3 TRBV7-2 CASSPLGQGGLDTQYF
. TRBJ1-2 TRBV5-1 CASSLNVRYGYTF
few TRBJ2-5 TRBV7-9 CASSLKMAGEETQYF
many TRBJ1-2 TRBV12-3/TRBV12-4 CASSSGASYGYTF
. TRBJ2-1 TRBV3-1 CASSRGLVYNEQFF
. TRBJ1-1 TRBV20-1 CSARAGQWSTEAFF
few TRBJ2-2 TRBV27 CASNSGNTGELFF
few TRBJ2-7 TRBV7-9 CASSSSLGRRNEQYF
. TRBJ2-2 TRBV3-1 CASSQDYGASGTGELFF
few TRBJ2-5 TRBV20-1 CSARDRGVETQYF
. TRBJ2-1 TRBV20-1 CSARTKTSGSTEQFF
. TRBJ1-6 TRBV25-1 CASRRGVESPLHF
once TRBJ2-5 TRBV7-9 CASSTRGVDRETQYF
. TRBJ1-1 TRBV12-3/TRBV12-4 CASRGQGVWYTEAFF
few TRBJ2-7 TRBV5-1 CASSLTTSGFEQYF
many TRBJ1-5 TRBV12-5 CASLRGNQPQHF